The present TCR beta chain was sequenced within a study of glioma-infiltrating T cells after dendritic cell vaccination. The PCR used 60 V beta and 13 J beta primers. TCRdb's copy holds only in-frame clones and misses some; the assay was immunoSEQ multiplex PCR. This sample has approximately 82,000 clones, with around nine tenths found just once. None of the glioblastoma patients had an isocitrate dehydrogenase mutation. CDR3 length equals 16 residues. Looked up from germline, CDR1 is PRHDT and CDR2 is FYEKMQ (reference sequence). V lost 1 base and J lost 4; bases outside the gene matches: 8. The specimen was blood, collected before dendritic cell vaccination. V usage is TRBV13 and J usage is TRBJ2-3, with 7 bases lining up with TRBD1. The clonotype comes from a human donor with glioblastoma. The CDR3 spells CASSLEGGFRSDTQYF. In DNA form, the CDR3 reads TGTGCCAGCAGCTTAGAAGGGGGCTTCAGGTCAGATACGCAGTATTTT.